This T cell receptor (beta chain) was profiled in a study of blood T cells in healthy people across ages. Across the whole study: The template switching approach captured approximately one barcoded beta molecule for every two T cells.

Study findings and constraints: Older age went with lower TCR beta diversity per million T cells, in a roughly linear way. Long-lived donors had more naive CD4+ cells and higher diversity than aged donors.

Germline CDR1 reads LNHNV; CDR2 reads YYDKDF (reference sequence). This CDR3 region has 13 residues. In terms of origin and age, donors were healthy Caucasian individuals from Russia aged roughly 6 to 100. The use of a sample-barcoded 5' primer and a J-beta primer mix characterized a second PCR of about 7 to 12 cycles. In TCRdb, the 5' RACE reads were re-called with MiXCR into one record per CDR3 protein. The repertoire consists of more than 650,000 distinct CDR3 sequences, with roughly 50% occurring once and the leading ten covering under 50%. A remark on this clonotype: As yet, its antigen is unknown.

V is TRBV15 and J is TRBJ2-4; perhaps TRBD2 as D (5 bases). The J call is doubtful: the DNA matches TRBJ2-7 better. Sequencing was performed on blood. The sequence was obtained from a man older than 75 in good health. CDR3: CATSRDLAGEQYF. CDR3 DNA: TGTGCCACCAGCAGAGATCTAGCAGGCGAGCAGTACTTC.